This T cell receptor beta chain was obtained from a study of blood T cells in healthy people across ages. This CDR3 contains 15 residues. Germline lookup yields CDR1 MDHEN and CDR2 SYDVKM. The ends lost 4 bases at V and 7 bases at J; junction bases unmatched: 11. The authors ran a second PCR of roughly 6 to 12 cycles using a sample-barcoded 5' primer and a J-beta primer mix. TCRdb processed the 5' RACE reads anew with MiXCR; each CDR3 protein has one entry. The sample lists approximately 780,000 distinct CDR3 sequences; 25% to 30% were seen once. These data were also reused for a study on T cells of mothers and their children.

J is TRBJ1-2 and V is TRBV28, with 8 bases lining up with TRBD1. The sequenced sample consisted of blood. This sequence was found in a boy between 10 and 17 years old in good health. Here the CDR3 reads CASSYGQGAPRGYTF. For the CDR3, the DNA is TGTGCCAGCAGTTATGGCCAGGGGGCCCCTCGTGGCTACACCTTC.